This TCR beta chain was found in a study of identical twins. TCRdb reanalysed the 5' RACE reads using MiXCR and keeps one entry per CDR3 protein. Among about 260,000 distinct CDR3 sequences, approximately 7% were seen once, and the ten largest hold roughly 3.4%. Germline values: CDR1 DFQATT, CDR2 SNEGSKA (reference sequence). The CDR3 is 16 residues long. The V gene end was trimmed by 4 bases and the J gene end by 3 bases; junction bases not matched to a gene: 12. These data are also associated with another study on yellow fever vaccine responses in identical twins.

What was sequenced was memory (CD45RO+) T cells sorted from blood. The clonotype comes from a woman younger than 35 in good health. The rearrangement uses TRBV20-1 and TRBJ2-5; TRBD1 aligns across 9 bases. For the CDR3, the DNA is TGCAGTGCTATGGGACAGGGTAACAGCCGCAAAGAGACCCAGTACTTC. This encodes CSAMGQGNSRKETQYF.